The next 27 T cell receptor beta chains were all read from a single sample in a study of long-term antiretroviral therapy in people with HIV (dated by TCRdb to the early 2020s). Sequencing of the TRB variable region was done with the immunoSEQ hsTCRB v3.0 assay at survey level resolution. TCRdb re-hosts the immuneACCESS table, in-frame sequences only. Its copies lack some clones; in the studies checked, an unresolved V gene accounts for under half of them, and the cause for the rest is not known. This sample has 30,000 to 50,000 clones in its table, and approximately 86% of those were observed once. About 4% of the sample is held by the ten biggest clonotypes. The material sequenced was unsorted PBMCs, taken just before starting antiretroviral therapy. These receptors were obtained from a woman younger than 35 with HIV.

The chain uses TRBV15 and TRBJ2-1; D ambiguous. Trimming cost V 6 bases and J 4 bases, with 13 bases left between them. The length of the CDR3 is 14 residues. The V gene's germline CDR1 is LNHNV and CDR2 YYDKDF (reference sequence). The CDR3 DNA follows: TGTGCCACCAGGGTCACTGACCCATACAATGAGCAGTTCTTC. This encodes CATRVTDPYNEQFF.

The chain couples TRBV6-5 to TRBJ1-5, with D perhaps matching TRBD1 (6 bases). Trimming removed 4 bases at V and 2 bases at J, with 12 bases between. The germline CDR1 and CDR2 sequences are MNHEY and SVGAGI. This CDR3 spans 15 amino acids. The CDR3 sequence: CASSSGQSGNQPQHF. The CDR3 nucleotides are TGTGCCAGCAGTTCCGGACAGAGCGGCAATCAGCCCCAGCATTTT.

This chain uses TRBV7-9 with TRBJ1-1; possibly TRBD1 for D (5 bases). From germline, CDR1 is SEHNR and CDR2 FQNEAQ (reference sequence). This CDR3 region has 16 residues. V dropped 5 bases and J dropped 5 bases, with 21 bases sitting between them. The CDR3 loop reads CASSHSDGGGWTEAFF. CDR3 coding DNA: TGTGCCAGCAGCCACTCGGATGGTGGGGGGTGGACTGAAGCTTTCTTT.

The chain carries TRBV28 and TRBJ2-5; D remains ambiguous. The CDR3 loop spans 15 amino acids. CDR1 is MDHEN and CDR2 is SYDVKM in the germline V gene. Trimming stripped 4 bases from V and 5 bases from J, with 17 bases between. The CDR3 sequence: CASSSKAENFETQYF. In DNA, the CDR3 is TGTGCCAGCAGTTCGAAAGCAGAGAACTTTGAGACCCAGTACTTC.

The CDR3 region is CSASTAETQYF. CDR3 nucleotides: TGCAGTGCTTCGACCGCAGAGACCCAGTACTTC. The chain links TRBV20-1 to TRBJ2-5; no clear D. CDR1 and CDR2 from the germline V gene are DFQATT and SNEGSKA (reference sequence). CDR3 size: 11 residues. The V gene lost 5 bases and the J gene lost 4 bases, with 8 bases spanning the gap.

The rearrangement uses TRBV28 and TRBJ2-7; the D is unclear. Germline CDR1 and CDR2: MDHEN and SYDVKM. The CDR3 length is 17 residues. V lost 3 bases to trimming and J lost 3 bases, with 21 bases between them. The CDR3 sequence is CASSFDRRKVKVYEQYF. The CDR3 nucleotides are TGTGCCAGCAGTTTCGATCGCCGGAAAGTGAAAGTCTACGAGCAGTACTTC.

This clone was counted once. The chain links TRBV6-5 to TRBJ1-3; the D is unclear. There are 14 residues in the CDR3. The germline CDR1 and CDR2 sequences are MNHEY and SVGAGI. V lost 2 bases and J 1 base, leaving 6 bases between the germline ends. The CDR3 region has the DNA TGTGCCAGCAGTTACGGGGTTTCTGGAAACACCATATATTTT. Its translation is CASSYGVSGNTIYF.

This clone was observed a few times. The chain recombines TRBV5-5 with TRBJ2-5, with 9 bases lining up with TRBD1. Germline CDR1 reads SGHKS; CDR2 reads YYEKEE (reference sequence). J was trimmed by 5 bases and V by 6 bases; bases with no gene match: 14. This CDR3 comprises 16 residues. The CDR3 spells CASIPGQGEGRETQYF. In DNA form, the CDR3 reads TGTGCCAGCATTCCGGGACAGGGCGAAGGGAGGGAGACCCAGTACTTC.

CDR3 DNA: TGTGCCAGCAGCGAAGACAGGTACTCCTACGAGCAGTACTTC. Residues: CASSEDRYSYEQYF. The chain combines TRBV5-5 with TRBJ2-7, with D possibly matching TRBD1 (6 bases). CDR3 size: 14 residues. Germline V gives CDR1 SGHKS, CDR2 YYEKEE (reference sequence). V lost 4 bases and J lost 0, with 11 bases in between.

The chain combines TRBV4-1 with TRBJ2-1, with 15 bases matching TRBD2. Germline CDR1 reads MGHRA; CDR2 reads YSYEKL. CDR3 length: 20 residues. With 2 bases clipped from V and 6 bases from J, the junction kept 14 bases outside the gene matches. This CDR3 reads CASSQLGLAGGPYGINEQFF. Here the CDR3 DNA reads TGCGCCAGCAGCCAACTCGGACTAGCGGGAGGGCCTTACGGGATCAATGAGCAGTTCTTC.

This clone came up a few times. Other DNA sequences within the sample encode an identical CDR3. The J gene is TRBJ1-5, the V gene TRBV6-6; D unclear. V was cut by 2 bases and J by 4 bases, with 3 bases left in between. The germline V gene encodes CDR1 MNHNY and CDR2 SVGAGI (reference sequence). This CDR3 comprises 12 residues. Here the CDR3 reads CASSYLNQPQHF. CDR3 nucleotides: TGTGCCAGCAGTTACCTGAATCAGCCCCAGCATTTT.

The CDR3: CASSYSRTIQETQYF. The CDR3 nucleotides are TGTGCCAGCAGTTACTCGAGAACTATCCAAGAGACCCAGTACTTC. The chain couples TRBV6-5 to TRBJ2-5; D unresolved. In germline, CDR1 is MNHEY, CDR2 SVGAGI. V gave up 0 bases and J gave up 1 base, with 9 bases separating them. This CDR3 contains 15 residues.

V and J are TRBV7-2 and TRBJ2-3, with 7 bases that match TRBD2. Unmatched junction bases numbered 9, after V lost 5 bases and J lost 4 bases. Germline V gene lookup returns CDR1 SGHTA and CDR2 FQGNSA. The CDR3 is 15 amino acids. DNA for the CDR3: TGTGCCAGCAGCCCCCGGGCGGGAGAGGCAGATACGCAGTATTTT. The encoded protein is CASSPRAGEADTQYF.

The V call is TRBV5-5, the J call TRBJ1-2; no firm D call. V gave up 4 bases and J gave up 4 bases, with 26 bases separating them. The CDR3 runs 18 residues. The germline V gene encodes CDR1 SGHKS and CDR2 YYEKEE (reference sequence). This CDR3 reads CASSRRVTRFEVFYGYTF. The CDR3 bases are TGTGCCAGCAGCCGCCGGGTCACGCGCTTCGAGGTCTTCTATGGCTACACCTTC.

The CDR3 spells CASTNSYEQYF. DNA of the CDR3: TGTGCCAGCACGAACTCCTACGAGCAGTACTTC. The chain links TRBV2 to TRBJ2-7; no definite D call. The CDR3 spans 11 residues. V lost 7 bases, J lost 0 bases, and 4 bases lay in between. Germline V gives CDR1 SNHLY, CDR2 FYNNEI.

The chain combines TRBV27 with TRBJ1-5; TRBD1 aligns across 7 bases. Germline values: CDR1 MNHEY, CDR2 SMNVEV (reference sequence). The CDR3 is 14 residues long. The ends lost 6 bases at V and 5 bases at J; junction bases unmatched: 7. The CDR3 DNA reads TGTGCCAGCAGCCCGGGACAGACCTATCAGCCCCAGCATTTT. Its translation: CASSPGQTYQPQHF.

The chain combines TRBV6-4 with TRBJ2-2; 9 bases align to TRBD1. The CDR3 consists of 16 residues. V lost 4 bases and J lost 5; bases outside the gene matches: 8. The germline gives CDR1 MRHNA, CDR2 SNTAGT. The CDR3 region has the DNA TGTGCCAGCAGTGTAGGGACAGGGCGAAGTACCGGGGAGCTGTTTTTT. Translated, it gives CASSVGTGRSTGELFF.

V and J are TRBV6-1 and TRBJ2-5, with D tentatively TRBD1 (6 bases). The CDR3 is 15 amino acids. CDR1 is MNHNS and CDR2 is SASEGT in the germline V gene. V lost 2 bases and J lost 4, with 14 bases in between. This chain's CDR3 is CASSELSAGVETQYF. CDR3 nucleotide sequence: TGTGCCAGCAGTGAATTAAGTGCAGGGGTAGAGACCCAGTACTTC.

This chain connects TRBV6-5 to TRBJ1-2; a possible D gene is TRBD1 (6 bases). This CDR3 comprises 14 residues. Germline V CDR1 and CDR2: MNHEY, SVGAGI. Deletions cut 6 bases from V and 6 bases from J, with 17 bases between. The CDR3 region is CASSPPGQRNGYTF. The CDR3 coding sequence is TGTGCCAGCAGCCCGCCGGGACAAAGGAATGGCTACACCTTC.

The CDR3 here is CASSLRVRETDTQYF. CDR3 sequence (DNA): TGCGCCAGCAGCCTCCGGGTCCGGGAAACAGATACGCAGTATTTT. The chain employs TRBV5-1 and TRBJ2-3, with a weak D call TRBD2 (5 bases). Trimming pared 4 bases from V and 3 bases from J, leaving 15 bases between. CDR1 and CDR2 (germline): SGHRS, YFSETQ. The CDR3 totals 15 residues.

The gene calls are TRBV15 and TRBJ2-1; D might be TRBD2 (6 bases). Trimming shortened V by 0 bases and J by 15 bases, and 15 bases separated the two germline ends. There are 13 residues in the CDR3. CDR1 is LNHNV, CDR2 YYDKDF, per germline (reference sequence). The DNA of the CDR3 is TGTGCCACCAGCAGAGATTCATTGGGGGGACGGTTCTTC. Protein sequence: CATSRDSLGGRFF.

The chain has TRBV6-1 and TRBJ1-5; TRBD1 is a possible D gene (5 bases). Per the germline V gene, CDR1 is MNHNS and CDR2 is SASEGT. V shed 7 bases and J shed 4 bases, with 17 bases lying between them. CDR3 length: 15 residues. The CDR3 coding sequence is TGTGCCAGCACCTTACCCCCTGGGGGGAATCAGCCCCAGCATTTT. Translating gives CASTLPPGGNQPQHF.

As to this clone: One end of the junction varies from germline; a read error may be responsible. This rearrangement joins TRBV7-7 to TRBJ2-5; the D call may be TRBD1 or TRBD2 (6 bases each). Germline CDR1 reads SSHAT; CDR2 reads FNYEAQ (reference sequence). The CDR3 is made up of 14 amino acids. As DNA, the CDR3 is TGTGCTAGCAGCTCCCAGGGGAGGTCGGAGACCCAGTACTTC. This translates into CASSSQGRSETQYF.

The chain couples TRBV29-1 to TRBJ1-5, with unresolved D. The CDR3 extends over 12 amino acids. Germline assignment: CDR1 SQVTM and CDR2 ANQGSEA. V lost 7 bases to trimming and J lost 8 bases, with 15 bases between them. The chain's CDR3 is CSARTPGEPQHF. The CDR3 DNA reads TGCAGCGCTCGGACCCCGGGTGAGCCCCAGCATTTT.

The gene calls are TRBV9 and TRBJ2-1, with 7 bases lining up with TRBD2. The CDR3 runs 15 residues. V shed 0 bases, J shed 2 bases, and the junction held 2 bases outside the gene matches. Looked up from germline, CDR1 is SGDLS and CDR2 is YYNGEE. CDR3 loop: CASSVVTSAYNEQFF. Written as DNA, the CDR3 is TGTGCCAGCAGCGTAGTTACTAGCGCCTACAATGAGCAGTTCTTC.

V is TRBV28 and J is TRBJ2-2; D call uncertain. The CDR3 is 17 residues long. Germline V CDR1 and CDR2: MDHEN, SYDVKM. V was shortened by 3 bases and J by 0 bases, with 14 bases between the two germline ends. The CDR3 sequence: CASSLSSIVSNTGELFF. Written as DNA, the CDR3 is TGTGCCAGCAGTTTGTCTTCAATCGTTTCGAACACCGGGGAGCTGTTTTTT.

The chain couples TRBV19 to TRBJ2-7, with D perhaps TRBD2 (5 bases). Between the trimmed V and J ends, which lost 3 bases and 3 bases, there was a span of 6 bases. The germline V gene has CDR1 LNHDA and CDR2 SQIVND (reference sequence). The CDR3 consists of 12 residues. As DNA, the CDR3 is TGTGCCAGTAGTATCGGGATCTACGAGCAGTACTTC. Translation gives CASSIGIYEQYF.